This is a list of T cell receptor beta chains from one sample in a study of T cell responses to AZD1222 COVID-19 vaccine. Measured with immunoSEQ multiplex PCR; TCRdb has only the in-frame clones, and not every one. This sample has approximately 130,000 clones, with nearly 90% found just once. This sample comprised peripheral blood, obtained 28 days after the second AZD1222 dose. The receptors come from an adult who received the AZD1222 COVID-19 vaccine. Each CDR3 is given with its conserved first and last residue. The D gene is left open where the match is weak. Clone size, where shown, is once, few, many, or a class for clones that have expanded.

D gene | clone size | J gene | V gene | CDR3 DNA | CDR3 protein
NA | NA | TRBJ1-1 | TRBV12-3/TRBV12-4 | TGTGCCAGCTCCCTAGGGGGGAACACTGAAGCTTTCTTT | CASSLGGNTEAFF
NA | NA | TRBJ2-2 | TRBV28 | TGTGCCAGCAGATTGGGGCAGTCCGCCACCGGGGAGCTGTTTTTT | CASRLGQSATGELFF
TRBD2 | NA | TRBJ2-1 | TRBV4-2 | TGTGCCAGCAGCCAAGAGACGACTAGCGGGGTTGCTGATGAGCAGTTCTTC | CASSQETTSGVADEQFF
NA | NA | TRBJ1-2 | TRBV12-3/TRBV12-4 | TGTGCCAGCAGCCTCGGGACACCGTATGGCTACACCTTC | CASSLGTPYGYTF
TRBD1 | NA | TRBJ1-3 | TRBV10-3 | TGTGCCATCAGCACAGACAGGGCGGCTGGAAACACCATATATTTT | CAISTDRAAGNTIYF
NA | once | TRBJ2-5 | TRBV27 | TGTGCCAGCAGTCCCACCCTGGCAGGGGAGACCCAGTACTTC | CASSPTLAGETQYF
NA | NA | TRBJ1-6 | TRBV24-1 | TGTGCCACCAGTGATTTGCAGGGTTTCTATAATTCACCCCTCCACTTT | CATSDLQGFYNSPLHF
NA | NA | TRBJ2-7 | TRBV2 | TGTGCCAGCGGGGCTAATTCCTACGAGCAGTACTTC | CASGANSYEQYF
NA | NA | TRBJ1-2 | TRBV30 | TGTGCCTGGACCCCTCGTGACGCAGGACACGATGGCTACACCTTC | CAWTPRDAGHDGYTF
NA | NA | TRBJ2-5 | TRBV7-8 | TGTGCCAGCAGATCGAATTGGGGGAGAGGAGGTAAAGAGACCCAGTACTTC | CASRSNWGRGGKETQYF
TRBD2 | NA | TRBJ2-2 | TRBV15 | TGTGCCACCAGCCCCCGTCTAGCGGGGGCCGGGGAGCTGTTTTTT | CATSPRLAGAGELFF
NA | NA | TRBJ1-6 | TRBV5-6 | TGTGCCAGCAGCTTGGGTGGCAGGGATAATTCACCCCTCCACTTT | CASSLGGRDNSPLHF
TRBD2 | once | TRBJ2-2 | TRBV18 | TGTGCCAGCTCACCACCGGGACTAGCGGGATACGGGGAGCTGTTTTTT | CASSPPGLAGYGELFF
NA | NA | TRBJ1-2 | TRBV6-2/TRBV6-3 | TGTGCCAGCAGTTCGGCCGGAGTGGGCTACACCTTC | CASSSAGVGYTF
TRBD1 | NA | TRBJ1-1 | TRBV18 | TGTGCCAGCTCACCAGCCGGGACAGGGCTAAACACTGAAGCTTTCTTT | CASSPAGTGLNTEAFF
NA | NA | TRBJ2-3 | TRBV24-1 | TGTGCCACCAGTGACTCGGGAGAATCCCAAAGCACAGATACGCAGTATTTT | CATSDSGESQSTDTQYF
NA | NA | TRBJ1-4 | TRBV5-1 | TGCGCCAGCAGCTTGGTGGGACAAGAGAATGAAAAACTGTTTTTT | CASSLVGQENEKLFF
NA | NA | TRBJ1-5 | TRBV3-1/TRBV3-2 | TGTGCCAGCAGCCAAGTCCTAAATCAGCCCCAGCATTTT | CASSQVLNQPQHF
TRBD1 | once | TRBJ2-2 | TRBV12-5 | TGTGCTAGTGGTTCATTGGGACAGGGGTCGGTCACCGGGGAGCTGTTTTTT | CASGSLGQGSVTGELFF
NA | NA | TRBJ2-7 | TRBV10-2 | TGCGCCAGCAGTGAACAGAGGACTACCTACGAGCAGTACTTC | CASSEQRTTYEQYF
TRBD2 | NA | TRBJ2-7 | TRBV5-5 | TGTGCCAGCACCCCCCCGGGACTACTGAACTACGAGCAGTACTTC | CASTPPGLLNYEQYF
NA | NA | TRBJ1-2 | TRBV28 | TGTGCCAGCAGTTTACACAAATATGGCTACACCTTC | CASSLHKYGYTF
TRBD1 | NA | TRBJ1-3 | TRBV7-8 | TGTGCCAGCAGCTTGGACAGGTTTGGAAACACCATATATTTT | CASSLDRFGNTIYF
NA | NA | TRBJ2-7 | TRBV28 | TGTGCCACCTTAGACAGGAGCTCCTACGAGCAGTACTTC | CATLDRSSYEQYF
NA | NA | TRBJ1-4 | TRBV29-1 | TGCAGCGTTGATGGGCCGAATGAAAAACTGTTTTTT | CSVDGPNEKLFF
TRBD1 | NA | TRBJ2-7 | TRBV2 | TGTGCCAGCACCTGGACAGGGCTACCCTACGAGCAGTACTTC | CASTWTGLPYEQYF
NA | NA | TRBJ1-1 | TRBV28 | TGTGCCAGCAGTACTGGGACGGCAACTAACACTGAAGCTTTCTTT | CASSTGTATNTEAFF
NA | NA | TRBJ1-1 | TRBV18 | TGTGCCAGCTCACCACCGCTCAGGGTGGTCTCGGAAGCTTTCTTT | CASSPPLRVVSEAFF
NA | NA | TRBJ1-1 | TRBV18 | TGTGCCAGCTCATCGGGACAGAACACTGAAGCTTTCTTT | CASSSGQNTEAFF
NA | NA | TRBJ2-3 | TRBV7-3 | TGTGCCAGCAGCTTTACCCGCACAGATACGCAGTATTTT | CASSFTRTDTQYF
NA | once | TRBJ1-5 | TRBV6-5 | TGTGCCAGCTCAAAGGACGGGGATCAGCCCCAGCATTTT | CASSKDGDQPQHF
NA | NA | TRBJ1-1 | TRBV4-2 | TGTGCCAGCACCCAAGGGGTGGGGCGGCGGGGGACTGAAGCTTTCTTT | CASTQGVGRRGTEAFF
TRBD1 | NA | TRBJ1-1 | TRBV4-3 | TGCGCCAGCAGTCACACAGGGGGCACTGAAGCTTTCTTT | CASSHTGGTEAFF
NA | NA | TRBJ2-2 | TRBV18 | TGTGCCAGCTCACCGACCGGGACACTAAACACCGGGGAGCTGTTTTTT | CASSPTGTLNTGELFF
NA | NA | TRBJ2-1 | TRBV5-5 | TGTGCCAGCAGCTTGGTGGGTTACAATGAGCAGTTCTTC | CASSLVGYNEQFF
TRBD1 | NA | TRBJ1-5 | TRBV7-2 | TGTGCCAGCACCCCTCAACAGGGGAGTTCTGGTCAGCCCCAGCATTTT | CASTPQQGSSGQPQHF
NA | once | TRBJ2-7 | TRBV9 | TGTGCCAGCAGCCGACAGGACTCCTACGAGCAGTACTTC | CASSRQDSYEQYF
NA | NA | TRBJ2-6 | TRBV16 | TGTGCCAGCAGCCAATCTGTCGGGGCTGGGGCCAACGTCCTGACTTTC | CASSQSVGAGANVLTF
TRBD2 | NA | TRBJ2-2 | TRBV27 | TGTGCCAGCAGACTAGCGGGACCCACCGGGGAGCTGTTTTTT | CASRLAGPTGELFF
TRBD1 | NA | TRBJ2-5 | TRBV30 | TGTGCCTGGAGTAATGGACAGGGGCCCCAAGAGACCCAGTACTTC | CAWSNGQGPQETQYF
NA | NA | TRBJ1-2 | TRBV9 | TGTGCCAGCAGCGTAATGGGAGGGGACTATGGCTACACCTTC | CASSVMGGDYGYTF
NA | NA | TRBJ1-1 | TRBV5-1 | TGCGCCAGCAGCAGGGGTTTGGGCGACACTGAAGCTTTCTTT | CASSRGLGDTEAFF
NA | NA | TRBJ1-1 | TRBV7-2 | TGTGCCAGCAGCTTAGAGGGGAACACTGAAGCTTTCTTT | CASSLEGNTEAFF
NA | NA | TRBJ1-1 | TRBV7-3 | TGTGCCAGCTCGACAGGACCAAACACTGAAGCTTTCTTT | CASSTGPNTEAFF
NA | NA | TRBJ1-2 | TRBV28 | TGTGCCAGCAGTTTAAACTATGGCTACACCTTC | CASSLNYGYTF
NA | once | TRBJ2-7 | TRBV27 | TGTGCCAGCAGTTTATCGAATAGGGGTCTTCCCTACGAGCAGTACTTC | CASSLSNRGLPYEQYF